These 22 T cell receptor beta chains were all obtained from the same sample, sequenced in a study of OX40 agonist ivuxolimab in advanced cancers. Clones were read by immunoSEQ multiplex PCR, and TCRdb kept only the in-frame ones, dropping some. Among around 40,000 clones listed, 70% to 90% were seen once. The sample in question was CD4+ or CD8+ T cells sorted from blood, obtained in a trial of the OX40 agonist ivuxolimab. The receptors were gathered from an adult with an advanced solid tumor such as melanoma, head and neck, liver or kidney cancer.

In nucleotides, the CDR3 is TGTGCCAGCAGCTTCTTGTTAGCGGGAGGGCCGGGAGATACGCAGTATTTT. Residues: CASSFLLAGGPGDTQYF. This chain connects TRBV5-6 to TRBJ2-3; 11 nucleotides agree with TRBD2. The V gene's germline CDR1 is SGHDT and CDR2 YYEEEE. The CDR3 extends over 17 amino acids. Trimming took 2 bases from V and 5 from J; bases not matched to a gene: 10. Drawing the rest from reference TRBV5-6 and TRBJ2-3, the complete variable domain is DAGVTQSPTHLIKTRGQQVTLRCSPKSGHDTVSWYQQALGQGPQFIFQYYEEEERQRGNFPDRFSGHQFPNYSSELNVNALLLGDSALYLCASSFLLAGGPGDTQYFGPGTRLTVL.

The chain combines TRBV27 with TRBJ1-2; D is perhaps TRBD1 (6 bases). Germline lookup yields CDR1 MNHEY and CDR2 SMNVEV (reference sequence). CDR3 size: 15 residues. Trimming shortened V by 7 bases and J by 4 bases, and 19 bases separated the two germline ends. The DNA for the CDR3 is TGTGCCAGCACTCTAGGTGTGGGGGGCAGCTATGGCTACACCTTC. The encoded protein is CASTLGVGGSYGYTF.

The CDR3 is CASSLSGAGTPYEQYF. The CDR3 nucleotides are TGTGCCAGCAGTTTATCAGGAGCGGGAACCCCCTACGAGCAGTACTTC. The rearrangement links TRBV28 to TRBJ2-7, with TRBD2 matching over 7 bases. V dropped 1 base and J dropped 2; count of bases not matched to a gene: 8. Germline V lookup: CDR1 MDHEN, CDR2 SYDVKM. The CDR3 loop spans 16 amino acids.

The J gene is TRBJ1-1, the V gene TRBV6-1, with D unresolved. Germline V gene sequence: CDR1 MNHNS, CDR2 SASEGT. This CDR3 has 13 amino acids. The ends were cut back, 2 bases at V and 1 base at J, with 5 bases in the middle. Written as DNA, the CDR3 is TGTGCCAGCAGTGAAAACAGGAACACTGAAGCTTTCTTT. Residues: CASSENRNTEAFF.

The genes are TRBV18 and TRBJ2-1; 7 nucleotides line up with TRBD2. The CDR3 length is 15 residues. V trimming: 3 bases; J trimming: 4 bases; junction bases outside the gene matches: 6. Germline loops: CDR1 KGHSH, CDR2 LQKENI. The chain's CDR3 is CASSPLAGEYNEQFF. CDR3 nucleotide sequence: TGTGCCAGCTCACCTTTGGCGGGAGAATACAATGAGCAGTTCTTC.

This chain's CDR3 is CASSLGGTTRDLQTQYF. For the CDR3, the DNA is TGTGCCAGCAGCTTAGGTGGGACTACCCGGGACTTACAGACCCAGTACTTC. The genes are TRBV7-8 and TRBJ2-5, with 7 bases lining up with TRBD2. Germline V gene lookup returns CDR1 SGHVS and CDR2 FQNEAQ. CDR3 size: 17 residues. The V segment lost 1 base and the J segment 6 bases; nucleotides outside the gene matches: 14.

The chain employs TRBV5-6 and TRBJ2-7; 8 bases are a match to TRBD2. The CDR3 is made up of 15 amino acids. The germline V gene has CDR1 SGHDT and CDR2 YYEEEE. V shed 3 bases, J shed 3 bases, and the junction held 8 bases outside the gene matches. CDR3 region: CASSYRGLVHYEQYF. The CDR3 nucleotides read TGTGCCAGCAGCTATAGGGGACTAGTCCACTACGAGCAGTACTTC.

The chain joins TRBV19 to TRBJ1-6; TRBD1 agrees at 7 bases. Germline CDR1 and CDR2: LNHDA and SQIVND (reference sequence). The V segment lost 6 bases and the J segment 13 bases; nucleotides outside the gene matches: 6. This CDR3 spans 12 amino acids. The CDR3 DNA reads as TGTGCCAGTAGCCTCGGCAGGGGGCCCCTCCACTTT. Translation gives CASSLGRGPLHF. The variable domain in full, with the rest retrieved from reference TRBV19 and TRBJ1-6, is DGGITQSPKYLFRKEGQNVTLSCEQNLNHDAMYWYRQDPGQGLRLIYYSQIVNDFQKGDIAEGYSVSREKKESFPLTVTSAQKNPTAFYLCASSLGRGPLHFGNGTRLTVT.

This rearrangement joins TRBV4-2 to TRBJ2-1; D call uncertain. The germline gives CDR1 LGHNA, CDR2 YNFKEQ. CDR3 length: 14 amino acids. Trimming took off 0 bases at V and 4 bases at J, with 7 bases between the two ends. Written as DNA, the CDR3 is TGTGCCAGCAGCCAAGACCCCAGTTACAATGAGCAGTTCTTC. It translates to CASSQDPSYNEQFF.

This sequence joins TRBV10-3 and TRBJ1-2, with a possible D match to TRBD1 (5 bases). The CDR3 has 11 amino acids. Trimming removed 7 bases from V and 8 bases from J, with 11 bases in between. The germline CDR1 and CDR2 sequences are ENHRY and SYGVKD. CDR3 in amino acids: CAITGGEGYTF. For the CDR3, the DNA is TGTGCCATCACCGGGGGGGAAGGCTACACCTTC.

This clone showed up just once. V usage is TRBV29-1 and J usage is TRBJ1-1; tentatively, D is TRBD1 (6 bases). This CDR3 comprises 12 residues. V gave up 7 bases and J gave up 3 bases, with 12 bases separating them. Germline loops: CDR1 SQVTM, CDR2 ANQGSEA. The CDR3 nucleotides are TGCAGCGAACAGGGACCCTACACTGAAGCTTTCTTT. It translates to CSEQGPYTEAFF.

The V call is TRBV30, the J call TRBJ2-7, with D uncertain. V gave up 4 bases and J gave up 0 bases, with 10 bases separating them. The CDR3 runs 13 residues. The V gene's germline CDR1 is GTSNPN and CDR2 SVGIG (reference sequence). CDR3 nucleotide sequence: TGTGCCTGGATGGCTCCCAACTCCTACGAGCAGTACTTC. It codes for CAWMAPNSYEQYF.

The V and J genes are TRBV6-6 and TRBJ2-7; D uncertain. This CDR3 spans 13 amino acids. Trimming left V 2 bases short and J 3 bases short, with 8 bases between. Germline V gene lookup returns CDR1 MNHNY and CDR2 SVGAGI (reference sequence). The CDR3 protein is CASSYAKLYEQYF. The CDR3 coding sequence is TGTGCCAGCAGTTACGCCAAGCTCTACGAGCAGTACTTC.

The gene calls are TRBV4-2 and TRBJ1-3; TRBD1 agrees at 8 bases. CDR1 and CDR2 (germline): LGHNA, YNFKEQ. The CDR3 length is 15 residues. Trimming at V came to 0 bases and at J to 4 bases, leaving 2 bases not matched to a gene. CDR3 nucleotide sequence: TGTGCCAGCAGCCAAGAAGACAGGGGAGGAAACACCATATATTTT. Translation gives CASSQEDRGGNTIYF.

This chain uses TRBV19 with TRBJ2-1, with TRBD2 matching 9 bases. The CDR3 consists of 15 residues. Germline trimming cut 4 bases from V and 10 bases from J; bases unmatched to any gene: 11. CDR1 is LNHDA, CDR2 SQIVND, per germline (reference sequence). The CDR3 DNA reads as TGTGCCAGTAGTAAGACTAGCGGTCAGGGGCAGGAGCAGTTCTTC. Translated: CASSKTSGQGQEQFF.

CDR3 in amino acids: CASSVPGLYGNQPQHF. The CDR3 DNA reads as TGTGCCAGCAGTGTCCCAGGGCTTTATGGCAATCAGCCCCAGCATTTT. The V call is TRBV2, the J call TRBJ1-5, with a tentative D call TRBD1 (5 bases). This CDR3 is built from 16 residues. V was trimmed by 4 bases and J by 2 bases, leaving 15 bases between them. Looked up from germline, CDR1 is SNHLY and CDR2 is FYNNEI.

The chain joins TRBV9 to TRBJ1-2; TRBD1 matches 9 bases. V shed 6 bases and J 3 bases; nucleotides not matched to a gene: 9. CDR1 is SGDLS, CDR2 YYNGEE, per germline. This CDR3 is 15 amino acids long. The CDR3 region is CASTTGTGLHYGYTF. Here the CDR3 DNA reads TGTGCCAGCACGACCGGGACAGGGTTGCACTATGGCTACACCTTC. The full variable domain, completed using reference TRBV9 and TRBJ1-2, is DSGVTQTPKHLITATGQRVTLRCSPRSGDLSVYWYQQSLDQGLQFLIQYYNGEERAKGNILERFSAQQFPDLHSELNLSSLELGDSALYFCASTTGTGLHYGYTFGSGTRLTVV.

This chain joins TRBV23-1 and TRBJ1-2; no definite D call. TRBV23-1 qualifies as an ORF whose function is uncertain. Trimming pared 2 bases from V and 0 bases from J, leaving 7 bases between. CDR3 length: 14 amino acids. In DNA form, the CDR3 reads TGCGCCAGCAGTCAACCCGACTCTAACTATGGCTACACCTTC. Amino acids: CASSQPDSNYGYTF.

V usage is TRBV28 and J usage is TRBJ2-1; 12 bases align to TRBD2. Germline CDR1 reads MDHEN; CDR2 reads SYDVKM. The CDR3 loop spans 13 amino acids. Unmatched junction bases numbered 3, after V lost 10 bases and J lost 5 bases. CDR3 loop: CAIRLAGDNEQFF. DNA for the CDR3: TGTGCCATCCGACTAGCGGGAGACAATGAGCAGTTCTTC.

The chain employs TRBV19 and TRBJ2-1; D remains unclear. Germline V lookup: CDR1 LNHDA, CDR2 SQIVND (reference sequence). The V end lost 0 bases, the J end lost 6 bases, and 6 bases lay between the germline ends. CDR3 length: 13 residues. CDR3 coding DNA: TGTGCCAGTAGTATAGAGCGGTTCAATGAGCAGTTCTTC. Residues: CASSIERFNEQFF.

The gene calls are TRBV11-3 and TRBJ2-5, with D unresolved. Trimming removed 1 base from V and 1 base from J, with 7 bases in between. CDR3 length equals 14 residues. Germline CDR1 SGHNT, CDR2 YENEEA. Here the CDR3 reads CASSLGIAQETQYF. The CDR3 region has the DNA TGTGCCAGCAGCTTAGGAATAGCCCAAGAGACCCAGTACTTC.

The chain links TRBV5-1 to TRBJ1-1; D possibly corresponds to TRBD1 (6 bases). The V gene lost 4 bases and the J gene lost 5 bases, with 18 bases spanning the gap. The CDR3 has 15 residues. Germline V gene lookup returns CDR1 SGHRS and CDR2 YFSETQ. This CDR3 reads CASSPWLGAKTEAFF. CDR3 nucleotide sequence: TGCGCCAGCAGCCCCTGGCTGGGGGCTAAAACTGAAGCTTTCTTT.